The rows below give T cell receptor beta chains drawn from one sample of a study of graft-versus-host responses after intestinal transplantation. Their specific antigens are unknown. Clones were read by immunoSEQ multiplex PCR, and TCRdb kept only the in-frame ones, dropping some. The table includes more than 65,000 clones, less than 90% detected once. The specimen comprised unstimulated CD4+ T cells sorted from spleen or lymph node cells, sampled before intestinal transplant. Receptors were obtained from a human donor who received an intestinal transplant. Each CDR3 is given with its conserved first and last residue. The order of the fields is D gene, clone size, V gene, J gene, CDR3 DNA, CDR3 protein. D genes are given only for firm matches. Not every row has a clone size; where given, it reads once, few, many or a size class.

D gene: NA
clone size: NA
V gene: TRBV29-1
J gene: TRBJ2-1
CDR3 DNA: TGCAGCGTCGATTTGTCTCTCTCCAGGAGCGGTGAGCAGTTCTTC
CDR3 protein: CSVDLSLSRSGEQFF

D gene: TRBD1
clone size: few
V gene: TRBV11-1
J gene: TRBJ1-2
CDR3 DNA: TGTGCCAGCAGCTTAAACAGGGGGCGATATGGCTACACCTTC
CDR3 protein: CASSLNRGRYGYTF

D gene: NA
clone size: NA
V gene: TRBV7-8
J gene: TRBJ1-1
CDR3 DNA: TGTGCCAGCAGCTCTTTACTAAGGGGCCAGAACACTGAAGCTTTCTTT
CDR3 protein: CASSSLLRGQNTEAFF

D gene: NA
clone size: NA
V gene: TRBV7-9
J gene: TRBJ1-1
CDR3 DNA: TGTGCCAGCAGCTTAGGTTATGGTAGGGGAGGCTCCACTGAAGCTTTCTTT
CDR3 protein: CASSLGYGRGGSTEAFF

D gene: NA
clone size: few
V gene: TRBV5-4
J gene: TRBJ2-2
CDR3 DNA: TGTGCCAGCAGCTTGGGTATGGGGCGCGGCACCGGGGAGCTGTTTTTT
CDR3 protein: CASSLGMGRGTGELFF

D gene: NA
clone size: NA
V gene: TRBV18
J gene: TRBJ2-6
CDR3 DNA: TGTGCCAGCTCAGAGTACCCGGACATTTACAGTCGGGCCAACGTCCTGACTTTC
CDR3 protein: CASSEYPDIYSRANVLTF

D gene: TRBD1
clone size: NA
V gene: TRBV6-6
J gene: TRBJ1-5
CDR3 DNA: TGTGCCAGCAGTTCCTCGGGGACAGCTAATCAGCCCCAGCATTTT
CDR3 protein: CASSSSGTANQPQHF

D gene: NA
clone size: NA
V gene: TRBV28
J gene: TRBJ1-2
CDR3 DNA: TGTGCCACCGAAGCGTATGGCTACACCTTC
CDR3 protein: CATEAYGYTF

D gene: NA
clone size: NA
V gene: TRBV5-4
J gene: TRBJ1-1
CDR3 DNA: TGTGCCAGCAGCCCTGGTGGGACACCGATGAACACTGAAGCTTTCTTT
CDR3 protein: CASSPGGTPMNTEAFF

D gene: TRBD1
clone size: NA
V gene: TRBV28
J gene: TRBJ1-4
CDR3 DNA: TGTGCCAGCACCATGACAGGGGTACGGGAAAAACTGTTTTTT
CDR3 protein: CASTMTGVREKLFF

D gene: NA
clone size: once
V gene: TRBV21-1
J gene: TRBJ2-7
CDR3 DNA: TGTGCCAGCAGCAAACTAGAAGGGGGACTAGCGGGAGGGCCGAGCTCCTACGAGCAGTACTTC
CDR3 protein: CASSKLEGGLAGGPSSYEQYF

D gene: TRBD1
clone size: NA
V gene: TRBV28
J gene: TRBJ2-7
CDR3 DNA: TGTGCCAGCATCGCCGATAGCGGGACAGGGGGGGTCTACGAGCAGTACTTC
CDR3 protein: CASIADSGTGGVYEQYF

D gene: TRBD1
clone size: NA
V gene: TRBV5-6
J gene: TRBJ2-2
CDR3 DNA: TGTGCCAGCAGCTTTCAGGGGGCGGGCACCGGGGAGCTGTTTTTT
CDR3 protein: CASSFQGAGTGELFF

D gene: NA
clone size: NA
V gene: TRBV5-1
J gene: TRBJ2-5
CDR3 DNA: TGCGCCAGCAGCTCGGACGGGAGACAAGAGACCCAGTACTTC
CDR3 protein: CASSSDGRQETQYF

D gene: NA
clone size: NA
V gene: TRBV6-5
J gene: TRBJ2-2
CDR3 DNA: TGTGCCAGCAGTTACTCGAAGCAGGGGCAGAGGGAGCTGTTTTTT
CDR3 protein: CASSYSKQGQRELFF

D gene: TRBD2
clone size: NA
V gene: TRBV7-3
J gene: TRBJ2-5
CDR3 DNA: TGTGCCACCTCTGAGGACGGCGGGAGAGGAGAGACCCAGTACTTC
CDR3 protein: CATSEDGGRGETQYF

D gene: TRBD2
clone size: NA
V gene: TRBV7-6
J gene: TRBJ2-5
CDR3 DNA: TGTGCCAGCAGCTTAGTCGTTGGACACGGGGGGGAGACCCAGTACTTC
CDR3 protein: CASSLVVGHGGETQYF

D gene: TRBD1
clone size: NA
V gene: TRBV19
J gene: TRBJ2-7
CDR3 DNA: TGTGCCAGTAGTGTAACACCCGGGACAGGGTCCTACGAGCAGTACTTC
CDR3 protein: CASSVTPGTGSYEQYF

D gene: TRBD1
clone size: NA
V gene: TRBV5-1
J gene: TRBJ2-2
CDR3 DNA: TGCGCCAGCAGCTTGGACGGGACAGGGCCGACCGGGGAGCTGTTTTTT
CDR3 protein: CASSLDGTGPTGELFF

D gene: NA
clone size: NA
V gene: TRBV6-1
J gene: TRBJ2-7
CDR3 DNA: TGTGCCAGCAGCGCTGCAGGGCGGTACGAGCAGTACTTC
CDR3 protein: CASSAAGRYEQYF

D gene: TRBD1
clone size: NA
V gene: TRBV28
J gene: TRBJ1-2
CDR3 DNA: TGTGCCAGCAGCCCAGGGGGAATCTATGGCTACACCTTC
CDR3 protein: CASSPGGIYGYTF

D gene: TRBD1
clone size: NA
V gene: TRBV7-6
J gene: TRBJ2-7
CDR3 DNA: TGTGCCAGCAGCTCCAAGACAGGGTCCCACGAGCAGTACTTC
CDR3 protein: CASSSKTGSHEQYF

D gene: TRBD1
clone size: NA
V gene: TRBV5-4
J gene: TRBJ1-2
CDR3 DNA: TGTGCCAGCAGCCCGGAGGCAGGGGGGAACTATGGCTACACCTTC
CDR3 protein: CASSPEAGGNYGYTF

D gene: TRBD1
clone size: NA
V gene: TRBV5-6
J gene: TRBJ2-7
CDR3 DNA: TGTGCCAGCTCCTCCAGGGGGCGGAGGTCCTACGAGCAGTACTTC
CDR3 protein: CASSSRGRRSYEQYF

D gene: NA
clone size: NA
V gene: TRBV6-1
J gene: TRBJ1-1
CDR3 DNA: TGTGCCAGCAAAGTACAGGTGGTGAACACTGAAGCTTTCTTT
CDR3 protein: CASKVQVVNTEAFF

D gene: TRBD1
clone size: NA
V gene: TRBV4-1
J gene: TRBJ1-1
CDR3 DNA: TGCGCCAGCAGCCAAGATCGGGGAGACAGGGTCAACACTGAAGCTTTCTTT
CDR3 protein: CASSQDRGDRVNTEAFF

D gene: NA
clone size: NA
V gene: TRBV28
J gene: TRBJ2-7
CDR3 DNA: TGTGCCAGCAGGGTTGGAGTCGAGCAGTACTTC
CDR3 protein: CASRVGVEQYF

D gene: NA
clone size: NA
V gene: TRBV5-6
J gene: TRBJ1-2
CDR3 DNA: TGTGCCAGCAGCTTGGTGAGGGTGGGAAACTATGGCTACACCTTC
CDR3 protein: CASSLVRVGNYGYTF

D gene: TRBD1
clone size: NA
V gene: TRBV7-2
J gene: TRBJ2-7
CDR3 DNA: TGTGCCAGCAGCCCACAGGGGGCCTCCTACGAGCAGTACTTC
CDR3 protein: CASSPQGASYEQYF

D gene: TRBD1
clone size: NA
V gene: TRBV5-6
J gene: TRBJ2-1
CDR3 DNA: TGTGCCAGCAGCTTGATACAGGGGGTCCACAATGAGCAGTTCTTC
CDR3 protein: CASSLIQGVHNEQFF

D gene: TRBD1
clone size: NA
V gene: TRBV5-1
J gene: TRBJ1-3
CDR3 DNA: TGCGCCAGCAGCTCAGTGCGAGGACAGGAGGGAAACACCATATATTTT
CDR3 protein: CASSSVRGQEGNTIYF

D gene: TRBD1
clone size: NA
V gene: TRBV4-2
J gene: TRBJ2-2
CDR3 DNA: TGTGCCAGCAGCCAAGACCCCGGGACAGGGACCACCGGGGAGCTGTTTTTT
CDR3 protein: CASSQDPGTGTTGELFF

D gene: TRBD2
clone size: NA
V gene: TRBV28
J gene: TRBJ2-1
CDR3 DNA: TGTGCCAGCAGTCCCCGTGTAGGTCGGACTAGCGGGAGTGGGAATGAGCAGTTCTTC
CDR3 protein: CASSPRVGRTSGSGNEQFF

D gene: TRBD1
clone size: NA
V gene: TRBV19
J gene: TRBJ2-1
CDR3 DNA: TGTGCCAGTAGTATGGGACAGCCACCCTACAATGAGCAGTTCTTC
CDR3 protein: CASSMGQPPYNEQFF

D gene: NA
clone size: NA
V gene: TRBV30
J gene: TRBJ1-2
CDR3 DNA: TGTGCCTGGAGTGGAACAGGGATGGGCGGCTACACCTTC
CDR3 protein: CAWSGTGMGGYTF

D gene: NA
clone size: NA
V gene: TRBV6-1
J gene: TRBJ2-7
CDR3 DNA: TGTGCCAGCAGTGAATCCGGGACTTACCTCTCCTACGAGCAGTACTTC
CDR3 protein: CASSESGTYLSYEQYF

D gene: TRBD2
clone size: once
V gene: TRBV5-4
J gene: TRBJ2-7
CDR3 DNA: TGTGCCAGCAGCTTCCCTAGCGGGGGGACCTACGAGCAGTACTTC
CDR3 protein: CASSFPSGGTYEQYF

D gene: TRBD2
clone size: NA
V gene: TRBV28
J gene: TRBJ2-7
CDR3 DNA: TGTGCCACCGGGGGGGCCTACGAGCAGTACTTC
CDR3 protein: CATGGAYEQYF

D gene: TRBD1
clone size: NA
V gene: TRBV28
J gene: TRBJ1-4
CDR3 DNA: TGTGCCAGCAGTCCGGACAGGCGAACTAATGAAAAACTGTTTTTT
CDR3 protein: CASSPDRRTNEKLFF

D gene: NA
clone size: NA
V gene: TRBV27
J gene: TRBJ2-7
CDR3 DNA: TGTGCCAGCAGTTTGGCCATATCCTACGAGCAGTACTTC
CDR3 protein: CASSLAISYEQYF

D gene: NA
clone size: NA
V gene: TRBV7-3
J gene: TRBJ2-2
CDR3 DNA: TGTGCCAGCAGCCCAACTGGGGAGGTTGCCACCGGGGAGCTGTTTTTT
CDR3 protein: CASSPTGEVATGELFF

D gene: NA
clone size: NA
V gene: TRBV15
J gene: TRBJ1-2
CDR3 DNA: TGTGCCACCAGCAGAGATGGGGGGGCTATTGATGGTGGCTACACCTTC
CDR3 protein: CATSRDGGAIDGGYTF

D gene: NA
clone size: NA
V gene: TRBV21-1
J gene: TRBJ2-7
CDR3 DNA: TGTGCCAGCAGCAAATGGCGCAGGGTTCCCTACGAGCAAGTCTTC
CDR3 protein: CASSKWRRVPYEQVF

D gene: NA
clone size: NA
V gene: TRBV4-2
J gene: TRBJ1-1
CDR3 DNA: TGTGCCAGCAGCCAGGACAGACACGCACGGGGAGGGACTGAAGCTTTCTTT
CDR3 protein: CASSQDRHARGGTEAFF

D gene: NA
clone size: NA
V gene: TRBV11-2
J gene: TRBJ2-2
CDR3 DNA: TGTGCCAGCCGCAGGGACACCGGGGAGCTGTTTTTT
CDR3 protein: CASRRDTGELFF

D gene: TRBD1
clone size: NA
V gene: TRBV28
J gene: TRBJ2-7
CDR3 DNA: TGTGCCAGCAGACCCGGACAGGGCTACGAGCAGTACTTC
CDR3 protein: CASRPGQGYEQYF

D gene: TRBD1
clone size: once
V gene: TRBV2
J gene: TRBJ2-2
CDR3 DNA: TGTGCCAGCACAGAACAGGGGATCGTTGCCGGGGAGCTGTTTTTT
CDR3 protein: CASTEQGIVAGELFF

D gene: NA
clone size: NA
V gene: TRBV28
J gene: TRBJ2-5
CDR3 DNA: TGTGCCAGCAGTTTTCCGGGGTTTAAAGAGACCCAGTACTTC
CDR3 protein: CASSFPGFKETQYF

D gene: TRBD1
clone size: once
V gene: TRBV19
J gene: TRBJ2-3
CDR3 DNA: TGTGCCAGTAGTATCGGGACAGGGTTTAGCACAGATACGCAGTATTTT
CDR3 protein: CASSIGTGFSTDTQYF

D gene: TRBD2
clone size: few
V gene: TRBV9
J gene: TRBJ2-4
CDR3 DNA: TGTGCCAGCAGCGTAGACCCCCTAGCGGGAACCAAAAACATTCAGTACTTC
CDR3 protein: CASSVDPLAGTKNIQYF

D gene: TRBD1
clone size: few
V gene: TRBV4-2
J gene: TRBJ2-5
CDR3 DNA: TGTGCCAGCAGCCAAGACGGGACAGGGGGCGGAGAGACCCAGTACTTC
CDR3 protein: CASSQDGTGGGETQYF

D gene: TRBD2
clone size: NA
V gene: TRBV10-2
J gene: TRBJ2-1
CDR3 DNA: TGCGCCAGCAGTGAGTCCTCCCCCGGACTAGCGGGAGTACATGAGCAGTTCTTC
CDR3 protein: CASSESSPGLAGVHEQFF

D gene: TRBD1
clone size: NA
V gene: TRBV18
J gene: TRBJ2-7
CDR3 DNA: TGTGCCAGCTCTCCGACAGGGTGGGAGCAGTACTTC
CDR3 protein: CASSPTGWEQYF

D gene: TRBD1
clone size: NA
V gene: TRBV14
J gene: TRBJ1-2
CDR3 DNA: TGTGCCAGCAGCCAAAGGGGACAGGGGCGAGATGGCTACACCTTC
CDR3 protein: CASSQRGQGRDGYTF

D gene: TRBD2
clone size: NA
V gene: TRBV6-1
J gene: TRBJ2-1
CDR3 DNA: TGTGCCAGCAGTACTAGACTAGCGGGGAACAATGAGCAGTTCTTC
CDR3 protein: CASSTRLAGNNEQFF

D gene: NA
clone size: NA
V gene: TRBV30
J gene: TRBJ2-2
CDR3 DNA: TGTGCCTGGGGGGCGGGGTTGCCGGCCCCCGGGGAGCTGTTTTTT
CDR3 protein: CAWGAGLPAPGELFF

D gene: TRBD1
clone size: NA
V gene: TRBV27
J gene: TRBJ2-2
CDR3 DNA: TGTGCCAGCAGTCCGGGACAGGGGTTGACCGGGGAGCTGTTTTTT
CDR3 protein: CASSPGQGLTGELFF

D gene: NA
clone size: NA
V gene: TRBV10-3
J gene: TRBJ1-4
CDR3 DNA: TGTGCCATCAGTGGAAAAGCGGGAACTAATGAAAAACTGTTTTTT
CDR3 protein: CAISGKAGTNEKLFF

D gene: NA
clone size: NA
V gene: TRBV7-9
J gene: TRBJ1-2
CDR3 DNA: TGTGCCAGCAGCCGGGGGGGCGCGGAGGGCTATGGCTACACCTTC
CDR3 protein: CASSRGGAEGYGYTF